These 11 T cell receptor beta chains were sequenced from one sample in a study of shared clonotypes between healthy human individuals. Produced via immunoSEQ multiplex PCR; TCRdb's table is partial and in-frame only. The repertoire holds approximately 2.1 million clones, with approximately 93% as singletons. The sequencing input was naive CD4+ T cells from PBMCs. Regarding subset: CD45RA+ positively selected. The receptors derive from a man aged 18 to 29 in good health. Some clones in this sample may be carry-over from other donors' samples.

The V call is TRBV15, the J call TRBJ2-2; D unclear. Trimming took off 8 bases at V and 7 bases at J, with 14 bases between the two ends. The CDR3 is made up of 13 amino acids. Per the germline V gene, CDR1 is LNHNV and CDR2 is YYDKDF (reference sequence). As DNA, the CDR3 is TGTGCCACCCACGGCGTCTACGGCGGGGAGCTGTTTTTT. It translates to CATHGVYGGELFF.

This clone appeared a single time. The chain is built from TRBV5-6 and TRBJ2-3; 13 positions agree with TRBD2. V shed 3 bases and J 5 bases; nucleotides not matched to a gene: 9. The CDR3 consists of 17 residues. The germline V gene encodes CDR1 SGHDT and CDR2 YYEEEE. The CDR3 is CASSSSGLAGDKDTQYF. As DNA, the CDR3 is TGTGCCAGCAGCTCCTCAGGACTAGCGGGAGATAAAGATACGCAGTATTTT.

The V gene is TRBV7-8, the J gene TRBJ1-1; TRBD1 might be the D (5 bases). Trimming removed 1 base from V and 13 bases from J, with 16 bases in between. The germline gives CDR1 SGHVS, CDR2 FQNEAQ. The CDR3 contains 13 residues. CDR3 in DNA: TGTGCCAGCAGCTTAGAGGGGAGTAGACCGGGTTTCTTT. Its protein product is CASSLEGSRPGFF.

The rearrangement links TRBV9 to TRBJ2-1; D gene ambiguous. CDR3 length: 14 residues. CDR1 is SGDLS, CDR2 YYNGEE, per germline. Trimming removed 5 bases from V and 5 bases from J, with 14 bases in between. CDR3 sequence reads: CASRRAVGDNEQFF. The CDR3 DNA is TGTGCCAGCAGACGGGCGGTCGGAGACAATGAGCAGTTCTTC.

This clone was seen just once. V gene TRBV14 combines with J gene TRBJ2-5; TRBD2 matches 11 bases. Germline lookup yields CDR1 SGHDN and CDR2 FVKESK. Trimming took 7 bases from V and 1 from J; bases not matched to a gene: 2. This CDR3 has 14 amino acids. CDR3 amino acids: CASNSGRGQETQYF. CDR3 sequence (DNA): TGTGCCAGCAATAGCGGGAGGGGCCAAGAGACCCAGTACTTC.

The CDR3 DNA sequence: TGTGCCTGGACTCGGGACAGCCCGAGGGAGCAGTACTTC. Encoded protein: CAWTRDSPREQYF. The chain carries TRBV30 and TRBJ2-7; TRBD1 matches at 7 bases. Germline lookup yields CDR1 GTSNPN and CDR2 SVGIG (reference sequence). The CDR3 covers 13 residues. Trimming cost V 4 bases and J 7 bases; bases outside gene matches: 10.

The CDR3 is CASSPDREDTEAFF. In nucleotides, the CDR3 is TGCGCCAGCAGCCCGGACAGGGAAGACACTGAAGCTTTCTTT. The rearrangement links TRBV5-1 to TRBJ1-1; TRBD1 agrees at 8 bases. Germline V gives CDR1 SGHRS, CDR2 YFSETQ. This CDR3 is 14 amino acids long. Trimming at V came to 4 bases and at J to 3 bases, leaving 5 bases not matched to a gene.

The rearrangement uses TRBV19 and TRBJ2-7; TRBD2 might be the D (5 bases). The CDR3 extends over 13 amino acids. Trimming shortened V by 4 bases and J by 6 bases, and 13 bases separated the two germline ends. Germline V gives CDR1 LNHDA, CDR2 SQIVND (reference sequence). This CDR3 is CASSSQRGLEQYF. Written as DNA, the CDR3 is TGTGCCAGTAGTAGTCAGAGAGGGCTCGAGCAGTACTTC.

The rearrangement links TRBV9 to TRBJ2-3; a weak D match, TRBD2 (6 bases). In germline, CDR1 is SGDLS, CDR2 YYNGEE. The CDR3 is 14 amino acids. Trimming removed 0 bases from V and 7 bases from J, with 12 bases in between. CDR3 in amino acids: CASSVEEGTHTQYF. DNA for the CDR3: TGTGCCAGCAGCGTAGAGGAGGGTACACATACGCAGTATTTT. Looking up the rest from reference TRBV9 and TRBJ2-3 gives the full variable domain: DSGVTQTPKHLITATGQRVTLRCSPRSGDLSVYWYQQSLDQGLQFLIQYYNGEERAKGNILERFSAQQFPDLHSELNLSSLELGDSALYFCASSVEEGTHTQYFGPGTRLTVL.

J is TRBJ2-3 and V is TRBV5-6; D unclear. Germline CDR1 SGHDT, CDR2 YYEEEE. The CDR3 runs to 15 residues. V was trimmed by 0 bases and J by 0 bases, leaving 8 bases between them. The CDR3 DNA reads TGTGCCAGCAGCTTGGCTCTTAGCAGCACAGATACGCAGTATTTT. Translation gives CASSLALSSTDTQYF.

Comment on this clone: The sample carries other DNA sequences with the same CDR3. The CDR3, as DNA: TGTGCCAGCAGTACCCACTACGAGCAGTACTTC. It specifies CASSTHYEQYF. The chain links TRBV6-5 to TRBJ2-7; no clear D gene. The germline V and J ends were trimmed by 5 bases and 3 bases, with 5 bases remaining between them. CDR1 MNHEY and CDR2 SVGAGI come from the germline V gene. CDR3 length equals 11 residues.